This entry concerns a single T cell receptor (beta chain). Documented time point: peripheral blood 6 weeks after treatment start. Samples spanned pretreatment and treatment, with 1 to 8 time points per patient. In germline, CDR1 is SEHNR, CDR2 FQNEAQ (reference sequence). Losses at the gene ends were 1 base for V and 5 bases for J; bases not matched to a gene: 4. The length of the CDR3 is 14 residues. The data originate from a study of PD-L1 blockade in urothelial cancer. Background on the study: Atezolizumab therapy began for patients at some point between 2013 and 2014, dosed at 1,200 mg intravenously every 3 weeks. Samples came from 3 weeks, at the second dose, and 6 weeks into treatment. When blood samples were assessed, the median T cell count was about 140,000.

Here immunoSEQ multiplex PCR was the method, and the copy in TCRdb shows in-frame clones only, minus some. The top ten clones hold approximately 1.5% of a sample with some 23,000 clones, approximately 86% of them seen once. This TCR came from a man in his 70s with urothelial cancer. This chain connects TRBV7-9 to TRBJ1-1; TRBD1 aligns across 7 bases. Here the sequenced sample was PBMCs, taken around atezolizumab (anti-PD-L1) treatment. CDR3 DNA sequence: TGTGCCAGCAGCTTAGGGACAGGTGATACTGAAGCTTTCTTT. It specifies CASSLGTGDTEAFF.